Listed below are T cell receptor beta chains from one sample, sequenced in a study of CD8 T cells in Susac syndrome. Each CDR3 protein gets one entry after TCRdb re-called the immunoSEQ multiplex PCR reads with MiXCR. The sample gives 90,000 to 150,000 distinct CDR3 sequences, about 92% of which show up once; 0.093% is in the top ten. What was sequenced was CD4+ T cells from PBMCs. The receptors here all came from a human donor with multiple sclerosis. Each CDR3 is given with its conserved first and last residue. The D gene is left open where the match is weak. A clone size is listed for some rows: how often the clone was seen (once, few, many), or a class if it is expanded.

j_gene	abundance	d_gene	v_gene	CDR3aa	CDR3nt
TRBJ1-6	once	-	TRBV5-1	CASSVRDNGDSPLHF	TGCGCCAGCAGCGTCCGGGACAACGGGGATTCACCCCTCCACTTT
TRBJ1-2	-	-	TRBV2	CASSDQTVANYGYTF	TGTGCCAGCAGCGACCAGACAGTAGCTAACTATGGCTACACCTTC
TRBJ2-5	-	-	TRBV29-1	CSVGLPGGQETQYF	TGCAGCGTTGGCCTTCCCGGGGGCCAAGAGACCCAGTACTTC
TRBJ1-1	-	TRBD1	TRBV7-3	CASSSQPGQGFTEAFF	TGTGCCAGCAGCTCACAACCGGGACAGGGTTTCACTGAAGCTTTCTTT
TRBJ2-7	-	TRBD1	TRBV29-1	CSVVWTGGYEQYF	TGCAGCGTTGTTTGGACAGGGGGCTACGAGCAGTACTTC
TRBJ2-5	-	TRBD1	TRBV28	CASRQTGNQETQYF	TGTGCCAGCAGACAGACAGGGAATCAAGAGACCCAGTACTTC
TRBJ1-2	-	-	TRBV11-2	CASSLRAGNYGYTF	TGTGCCAGCAGCCTCCGAGCAGGGAACTATGGCTACACCTTC
TRBJ1-4	-	-	TRBV29-1	CSVELDSATNEKLFF	TGCAGCGTTGAATTGGACAGCGCAACTAATGAAAAACTGTTTTTT
TRBJ1-1	-	-	TRBV9	CASSPDALNTEAFF	TGTGCCAGCAGCCCGGATGCGCTGAACACTGAAGCTTTCTTT
TRBJ2-1	-	TRBD1	TRBV15	CATSRDRGKDNEQFF	TGTGCCACCAGCAGAGACAGGGGGAAGGACAATGAGCAGTTCTTC
TRBJ1-2	-	-	TRBV19	CASSIDLTRGYGYTF	TGTGCCAGTAGTATAGATCTTACCAGGGGATATGGCTACACCTTC
TRBJ2-3	-	-	TRBV28	CASMDSFTDTQYF	TGTGCCAGCATGGACTCTTTCACAGATACGCAGTATTTT
TRBJ2-3	-	TRBD1	TRBV7-9	CASSPGQGSTDTQYF	TGTGCCAGCAGCCCAGGACAGGGGAGCACAGATACGCAGTATTTT
TRBJ1-1	once	-	TRBV10-3	CAISPERGRNTEAFF	TGTGCCATCAGTCCGGAAAGGGGCAGGAACACTGAAGCTTTCTTT
TRBJ1-5	once	-	TRBV19	CASARDYSNQPQHF	TGTGCCAGCGCCCGCGACTATAGCAATCAGCCCCAGCATTTT
TRBJ2-1	-	TRBD2	TRBV5-4	CASTGGAFNEQFF	TGTGCCAGCACCGGGGGGGCCTTCAATGAGCAGTTCTTC
TRBJ1-4	-	-	TRBV12-3/TRBV12-4	CASSLRGGGEKLFF	TGTGCCAGCAGTCTCCGTGGGGGAGGAGAAAAACTGTTTTTT
TRBJ2-5	-	-	TRBV3-1	CASSRPGLTTETQYF	TGTGCCAGCAGCCGACCGGGACTCACCACCGAGACCCAGTACTTC
TRBJ2-7	-	TRBD1	TRBV29-1	CSVGERTGGPYEQYF	TGCAGCGTTGGGGAGAGGACAGGGGGGCCCTACGAGCAGTACTTC
TRBJ2-2	-	TRBD2	TRBV11-2	CASSSAGGGSTGELFF	TGTGCCAGCAGCTCCGCGGGAGGGGGCAGCACCGGGGAGCTGTTTTTT
TRBJ2-1	once	TRBD2	TRBV28	CASSLGLAEYNEQFF	TGTGCCAGCAGTTTGGGACTAGCGGAGTACAATGAGCAGTTCTTC
TRBJ1-6	-	-	TRBV27	CASGPLNSPLHF	TGTGCCAGCGGCCCCCTAAATTCACCCCTCCACTTT
TRBJ1-6	-	-	TRBV29-1	CSVQESSYNSPLHF	TGCAGCGTACAGGAGAGCTCCTATAATTCACCCCTCCACTTT
TRBJ2-2	-	-	TRBV9	CASTRVGSGTGELFF	TGTGCCAGCACCAGGGTAGGGTCCGGCACCGGGGAGCTGTTTTTT
TRBJ2-1	-	TRBD2	TRBV20-1	CSARDRPLAGAEQFF	TGCAGTGCTAGAGATCGCCCATTAGCGGGGGCCGAGCAGTTCTTC